The sequence of this T cell receptor beta chain was determined in a study of Ad26.COV2.S vaccination and SARS-CoV-2 variants. Germline V CDR1 and CDR2: MNHNY, SVGAGI (reference sequence). CDR3 size: 14 residues. Trimming cost V 7 bases and J 4 bases; bases outside gene matches: 3. This sample's treatment: around 19 received Ad26.COV2.S at low or high dose, single or two shots; about five received placebo; per-sample allocation not given. Sampling took place 63 days after the first vaccine or placebo injection. Here immunoSEQ multiplex PCR was the method, and the copy in TCRdb shows in-frame clones only, minus some. The sample yields over 450,000 clones, around 89% seen once.

V gene TRBV6-6 combines with J gene TRBJ1-6; TRBD1 agrees at 8 bases. This TCR derives from a person aged 18-65 years who received the Ad26.COV2.S COVID-19 vaccine or a placebo. This material consisted of peripheral blood, taken in a trial of Ad26.COV2.S vaccine versus placebo. CDR3 region: CASKDRDYNSPLHF. The CDR3, as DNA: TGTGCCAGCAAGGACAGGGATTATAATTCACCCCTCCACTTT.